This note documents a single T cell receptor (beta chain) sequence. As yet, its antigen is unknown. The data were obtained in a study of a mutant IDH1 vaccine in newly diagnosed glioma. For the study at large: Patients received eight vaccinations in weeks 1, 3, 5, 7, 11, 15, 19, 23.

Method: immunoSEQ multiplex PCR; TCRdb's copy keeps in-frame clones and lacks some. The data contain 60,000 or so clones, about 91% of them singletons. There are 13 residues in the CDR3. The germline CDR1 and CDR2 sequences are SGHRS and YFSETQ. V shed 4 bases, J shed 5 bases, and the junction held 4 bases outside the gene matches. Stated time point: week 11, during vaccination. Every vaccination contained 300 ug of the mutant IDH1 20-mer peptide and was paired with topical imiquimod. Astrocytomas that were new, WHO grade 3 or 4, IDH1-mutant and ATRX-lost were present in the donors. The specimen was PBMCs, collected from a glioma patient whose treatment included an IDH1 peptide vaccine. The V gene is TRBV5-1, the J gene TRBJ1-1; TRBD1 matches at 8 bases. The sequence was collected from a man aged 40-49 years with glioma. In nucleotides, the CDR3 is TGCGCCAGCAGCCTACACAGGGGGACTGAAGCTTTCTTT. As protein: CASSLHRGTEAFF.